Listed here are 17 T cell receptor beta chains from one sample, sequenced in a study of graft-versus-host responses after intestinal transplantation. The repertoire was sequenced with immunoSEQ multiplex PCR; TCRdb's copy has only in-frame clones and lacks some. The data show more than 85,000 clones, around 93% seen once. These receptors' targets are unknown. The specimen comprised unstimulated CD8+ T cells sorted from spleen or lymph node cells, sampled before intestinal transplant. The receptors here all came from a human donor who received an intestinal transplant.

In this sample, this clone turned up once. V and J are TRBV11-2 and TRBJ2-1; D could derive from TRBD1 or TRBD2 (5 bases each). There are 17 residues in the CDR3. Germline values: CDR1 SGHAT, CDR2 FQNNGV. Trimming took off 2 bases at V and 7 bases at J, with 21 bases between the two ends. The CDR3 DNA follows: TGTGCCAGCAGCTTACGTTCCCCCGGGGCCCTTAATAATGAGCAGTTCTTC. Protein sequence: CASSLRSPGALNNEQFF.

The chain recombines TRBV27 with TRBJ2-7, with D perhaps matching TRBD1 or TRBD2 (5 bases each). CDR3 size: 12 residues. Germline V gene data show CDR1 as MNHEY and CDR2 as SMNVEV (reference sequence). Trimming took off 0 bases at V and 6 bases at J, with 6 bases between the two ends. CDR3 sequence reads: CASSLSRGEQYF. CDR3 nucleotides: TGTGCCAGCAGTTTATCGAGGGGCGAGCAGTACTTC.

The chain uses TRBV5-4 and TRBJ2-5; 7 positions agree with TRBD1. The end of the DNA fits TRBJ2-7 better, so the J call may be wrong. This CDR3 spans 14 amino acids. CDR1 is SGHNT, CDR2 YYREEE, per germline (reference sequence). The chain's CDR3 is CASSVGRGSYEQYF. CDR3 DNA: TGTGCCAGCAGCGTCGGCAGGGGGTCCTACGAGCAGTACTTC.

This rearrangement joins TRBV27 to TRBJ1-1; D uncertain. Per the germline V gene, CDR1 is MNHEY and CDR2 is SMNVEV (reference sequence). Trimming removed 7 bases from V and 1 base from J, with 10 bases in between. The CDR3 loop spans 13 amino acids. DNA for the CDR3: TGTGCCAGCAATGTAGGGAGGAACACTGAAGCTTTCTTT. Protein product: CASNVGRNTEAFF.

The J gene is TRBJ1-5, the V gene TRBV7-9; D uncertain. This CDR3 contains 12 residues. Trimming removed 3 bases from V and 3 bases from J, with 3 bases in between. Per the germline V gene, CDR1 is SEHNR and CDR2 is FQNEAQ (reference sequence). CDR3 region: CASSFSNQPQHF. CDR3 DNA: TGTGCCAGCAGCTTCTCCAATCAGCCCCAGCATTTT.

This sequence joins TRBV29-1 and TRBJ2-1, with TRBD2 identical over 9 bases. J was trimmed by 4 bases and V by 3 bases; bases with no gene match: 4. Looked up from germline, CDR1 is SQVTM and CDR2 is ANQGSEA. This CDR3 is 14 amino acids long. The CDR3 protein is CSVEKREVYNEQFF. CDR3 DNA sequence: TGCAGCGTTGAGAAGCGGGAGGTATACAATGAGCAGTTCTTC.

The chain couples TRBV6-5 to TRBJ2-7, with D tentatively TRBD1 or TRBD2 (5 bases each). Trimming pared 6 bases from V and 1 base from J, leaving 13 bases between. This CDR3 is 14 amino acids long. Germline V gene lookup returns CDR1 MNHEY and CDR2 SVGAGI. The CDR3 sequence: CASSSPGRSYEQYF. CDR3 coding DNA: TGTGCCAGCAGCTCCCCGGGACGTTCCTACGAGCAGTACTTC.

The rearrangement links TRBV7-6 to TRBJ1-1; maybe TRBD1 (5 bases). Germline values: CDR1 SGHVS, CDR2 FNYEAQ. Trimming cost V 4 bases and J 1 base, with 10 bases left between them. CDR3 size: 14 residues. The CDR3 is CASSSRVKNTEAFF. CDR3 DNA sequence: TGTGCCAGCAGCTCCAGGGTCAAGAACACTGAAGCTTTCTTT.

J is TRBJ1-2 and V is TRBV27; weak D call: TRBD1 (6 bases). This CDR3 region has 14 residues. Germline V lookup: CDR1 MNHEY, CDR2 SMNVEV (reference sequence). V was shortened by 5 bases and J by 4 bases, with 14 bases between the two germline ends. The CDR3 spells CASSLRTGPYGYTF. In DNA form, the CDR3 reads TGTGCCAGCAGTCTCCGCACAGGGCCCTATGGCTACACCTTC.

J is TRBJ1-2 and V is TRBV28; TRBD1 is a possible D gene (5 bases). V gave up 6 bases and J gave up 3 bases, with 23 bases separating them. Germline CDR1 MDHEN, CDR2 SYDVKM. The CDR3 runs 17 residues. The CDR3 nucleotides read TGTGCCAGCAGCTTAGGACACTTGCAACACGGTTACTATGGCTACACCTTC. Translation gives CASSLGHLQHGYYGYTF.

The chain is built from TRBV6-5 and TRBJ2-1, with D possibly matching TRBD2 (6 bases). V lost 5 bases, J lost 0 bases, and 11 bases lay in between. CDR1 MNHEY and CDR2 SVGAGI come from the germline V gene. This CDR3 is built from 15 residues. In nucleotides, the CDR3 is TGTGCCAGCAGTACCCGGGACTTCTCCTACAATGAGCAGTTCTTC. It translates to CASSTRDFSYNEQFF.

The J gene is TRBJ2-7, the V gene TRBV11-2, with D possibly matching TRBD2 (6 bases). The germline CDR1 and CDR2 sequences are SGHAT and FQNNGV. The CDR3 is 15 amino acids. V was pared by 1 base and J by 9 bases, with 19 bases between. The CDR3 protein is CASSLGREYSLGQYF. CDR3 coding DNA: TGTGCCAGCAGCTTAGGGCGGGAATATTCTCTAGGGCAGTACTTC.

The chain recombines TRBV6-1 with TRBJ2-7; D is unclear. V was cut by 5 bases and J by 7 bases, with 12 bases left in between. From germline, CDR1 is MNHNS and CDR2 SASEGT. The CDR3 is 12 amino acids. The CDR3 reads CASSHGSVEQYF. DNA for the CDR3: TGTGCCAGCAGTCACGGGTCCGTGGAGCAGTACTTC.

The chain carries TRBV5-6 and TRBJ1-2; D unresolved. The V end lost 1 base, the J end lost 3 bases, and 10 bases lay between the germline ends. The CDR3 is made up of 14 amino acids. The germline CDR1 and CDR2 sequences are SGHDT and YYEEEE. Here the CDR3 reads CASSLMSAYYGYTF. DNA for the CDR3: TGTGCCAGCAGCTTGATGTCAGCCTACTATGGCTACACCTTC.

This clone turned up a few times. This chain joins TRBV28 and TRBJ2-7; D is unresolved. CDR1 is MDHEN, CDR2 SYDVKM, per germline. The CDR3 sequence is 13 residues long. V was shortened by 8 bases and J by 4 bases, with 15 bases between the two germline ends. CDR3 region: CASRSVGFYEQYF. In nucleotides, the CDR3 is TGTGCCAGCCGGAGCGTCGGCTTTTACGAGCAGTACTTC.

The CDR3 region has the DNA TGTGCCAGCAGCCACTCGGGGCAGGGGACCTTCTACGAGCAGTACTTC. Translation gives CASSHSGQGTFYEQYF. This sequence joins TRBV27 and TRBJ2-7; possible D gene TRBD1, 6 bases. The CDR3 totals 16 residues. Trimming removed 6 bases from V and 3 bases from J, with 21 bases in between. Germline CDR1 and CDR2: MNHEY and SMNVEV (reference sequence).

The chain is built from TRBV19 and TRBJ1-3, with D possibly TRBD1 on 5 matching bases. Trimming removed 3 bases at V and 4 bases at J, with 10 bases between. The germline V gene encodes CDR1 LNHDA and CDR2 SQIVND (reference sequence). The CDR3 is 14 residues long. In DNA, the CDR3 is TGTGCCAGTAGTATGGGGACTACGGGAAACACCATATATTTT. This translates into CASSMGTTGNTIYF.